What follows are 25 T cell receptor beta chains derived from one specimen sequenced in a study of monozygotic twins with inflammatory bowel disease. Using the 5' RACE reads, TCRdb records one entry per CDR3 protein without DNA. Found here are under 200,000 distinct CDR3 sequences; the top ten clones hold approximately 3%. Sample: blood. The receptors were sampled from a human donor with ulcerative colitis or Crohn's disease, or a healthy co-twin of an affected twin (not recorded which).

The chain carries TRBV10-3 and TRBJ2-1; TCRdb proposes TRBD2, but this gene call is untestable without DNA. The germline gives CDR1 ENHRY, CDR2 SYGVKD. CDR3 length equals 17 residues. The chain's CDR3 is CAISDSRRTSGHNEQFF.

The V gene is TRBV3-1, the J gene TRBJ1-4. Germline loops: CDR1 LGHDT, CDR2 YNNKEL (reference sequence). The CDR3 is made up of 14 amino acids. CDR3 sequence reads: CASSQQSVDEKLFF.

The J gene is TRBJ2-5, the V gene TRBV7-9; TCRdb selects TRBD1, and the lack of DNA leaves this call unchecked. CDR3 length equals 14 residues. In germline, CDR1 is SEHNR, CDR2 FQNEAQ (reference sequence). CDR3 amino acids: CASSPGQGRETQYF.

The genes are TRBV27 and TRBJ2-3; TCRdb designates TRBD1, a call that cannot be tested without DNA. CDR1 MNHEY and CDR2 SMNVEV come from the germline V gene (reference sequence). This CDR3 has 15 amino acids. Here the CDR3 reads CASSSGQHSTDTQYF.

CDR3 sequence: CASSLPSGIANTGELFF. The rearrangement uses TRBV11-2 and TRBJ2-2; the D call of TRBD2 rests on TCRdb alone, since no DNA is present to check it. The CDR3 covers 17 residues. Germline CDR1 is SGHAT and CDR2 is FQNNGV.

This sequence joins TRBV6-5 and TRBJ2-2; TCRdb indicates TRBD1, and absent DNA this call remains unverified. The CDR3 is made up of 18 amino acids. The V gene's germline CDR1 is MNHEY and CDR2 SVGAGI. The CDR3 sequence is CASSYALPGQGSTGELFF.

V is TRBV18 and J is TRBJ2-1; TCRdb proposes TRBD1, but this gene call is untestable without DNA. This CDR3 has 17 amino acids. CDR1 is KGHSH, CDR2 LQKENI, per germline. The CDR3 is CASSSSPNRDSYNEQFF.

V usage is TRBV4-2 and J usage is TRBJ2-2; TCRdb gives TRBD1 as the D gene, but with no DNA this cannot be confirmed. Germline values: CDR1 LGHNA, CDR2 YNFKEQ. This CDR3 comprises 15 residues. CDR3: CASSLPRTGIGELFF.

The chain joins TRBV12-3 or TRBV12-4 to TRBJ1-5. The CDR3 consists of 19 residues. Here the CDR3 reads CASSLDYSGPMESNQPQHF.

The chain links TRBV5-1 to TRBJ1-5; TCRdb calls TRBD1, which cannot be checked without DNA. The length of the CDR3 is 15 residues. Germline V gene data show CDR1 as SGHRS and CDR2 as YFSETQ. Here the CDR3 reads CASSLGGTDNQPQHF.

The chain links TRBV2 to TRBJ1-1; no DNA is available, so the TRBD1 call from TCRdb remains unchecked. The CDR3 spans 14 residues. Germline CDR1 is SNHLY and CDR2 is FYNNEI. This chain's CDR3 is CASSVGHVNTEAFF.

The rearrangement uses TRBV20-1 and TRBJ2-7; the D call of TRBD2 rests on TCRdb alone, since no DNA is present to check it. CDR3 size: 15 residues. The V gene's germline CDR1 is DFQATT and CDR2 SNEGSKA (reference sequence). CDR3 sequence: CSARDAGVVSYEQYF.

This sequence joins TRBV7-3 and TRBJ2-5; TCRdb gives TRBD2 as the D gene, but with no DNA this cannot be confirmed. Germline V gene lookup returns CDR1 SGHTA and CDR2 FQGTGA. This CDR3 has 18 residues. The CDR3 loop is CASSPRGGLAGVKETQYF.

The chain uses TRBV11-2 and TRBJ1-3. Germline values: CDR1 SGHAT, CDR2 FQNNGV. CDR3 size: 18 residues. CDR3 in amino acids: CASSLDRGPTSSGNTIYF.

This chain links TRBV6-4 with TRBJ2-2. CDR1 and CDR2 from the germline V gene are MRHNA and SNTAGT. CDR3 length equals 16 residues. CDR3 sequence: CASSDSGTDLTGELFF.

The chain joins TRBV6-1 to TRBJ1-3; TCRdb lists TRBD1, though no DNA is available to test this call. Germline values: CDR1 MNHNS, CDR2 SASEGT. CDR3 length equals 15 residues. The CDR3 sequence: CASSSGQDSGNTIYF.

CDR3 sequence reads: CASSFKNSPLHF. This chain links TRBV27 with TRBJ1-6. Germline V gene sequence: CDR1 MNHEY, CDR2 SMNVEV (reference sequence). The CDR3 is 12 residues long.

The chain links TRBV20-1 to TRBJ2-7; the TCRdb call, TRBD1, lacks DNA for checking. Per the germline V gene, CDR1 is DFQATT and CDR2 is SNEGSKA (reference sequence). The length of the CDR3 is 13 residues. CDR3 region: CSASLGQNYEQYF.

V usage is TRBV6-2 or TRBV6-3 and J usage is TRBJ2-3. Per the germline V gene, CDR1 is MNHEY and CDR2 is SVGEGT. This CDR3 is built from 13 residues. The CDR3 sequence: CASSYPAGDTQYF.

The chain couples TRBV10-3 to TRBJ2-3; TCRdb reports TRBD1, a call that lacks DNA to check it against. The CDR3 runs to 14 residues. The germline V gene has CDR1 ENHRY and CDR2 SYGVKD. The CDR3 loop is CAISAGEGTDTQYF.

The chain uses TRBV9 and TRBJ2-1; TCRdb returns TRBD2, unconfirmable since there is no DNA. Germline lookup yields CDR1 SGDLS and CDR2 YYNGEE. The CDR3 covers 17 residues. CDR3 protein: CASSPSWASGPNNEQFF.

The V and J genes are TRBV7-9 and TRBJ1-1. Germline lookup yields CDR1 SEHNR and CDR2 FQNEAQ (reference sequence). CDR3 length: 15 amino acids. The CDR3 sequence: CASSLAGELNTEAFF.

J is TRBJ2-3 and V is TRBV24-1; TCRdb gives TRBD1 as the D gene, but with no DNA this cannot be confirmed. CDR3 length: 16 residues. Germline loops: CDR1 KGHDR, CDR2 SFDVKD. CDR3 loop: CATSGIGTGSTDTQYF.

The chain carries TRBV5-1 and TRBJ2-3; the D call of TRBD2 rests on TCRdb alone, since no DNA is present to check it. This CDR3 has 18 residues. CDR1 is SGHRS, CDR2 YFSETQ, per germline. The CDR3: CASSSDPRLAGSTDTQYF.

The chain recombines TRBV5-1 with TRBJ2-1; TCRdb calls TRBD2, which cannot be checked without DNA. Germline V CDR1 and CDR2: SGHRS, YFSETQ. The CDR3 sequence is 15 residues long. The CDR3: CASTKTSGAYNEQFF.